Listed below are T cell receptor beta chains from one sample, sequenced in a study of blood T cell repertoires in COVID-19. Libraries were prepared by immunoSEQ multiplex PCR; TCRdb keeps only in-frame clonotypes and omits some of them. This table has about 330,000 clones, around nine tenths appearing once. The sample taken for sequencing was PBMCs or T cells enriched from blood (not recorded which). Source of these receptors: a man younger than 45 who had recovered from COVID-19. Each CDR3 is given with its conserved first and last residue. Each record gives: D gene, CDR3 length, J gene, clone size, V gene, CDR3 DNA, CDR3 protein. The D gene is left open where the match is weak. Size values are once, few and many counts, or a class for expanded clones, and some rows have none.

d_gene: NA
len: 13
j_gene: TRBJ1-2
abundance: NA
v_gene: TRBV7-9
CDR3nt: TGTGCCAGCAGCTTGAGCTCTAACTATGGCTACACCTTC
CDR3aa: CASSLSSNYGYTF

d_gene: TRBD1
len: 17
j_gene: TRBJ1-1
abundance: NA
v_gene: TRBV5-4
CDR3nt: TGTGCCAGCAGCTTGGCCTTGACAGGGGGCTTGAACACTGAAGCTTTCTTT
CDR3aa: CASSLALTGGLNTEAFF

d_gene: NA
len: 14
j_gene: TRBJ2-7
abundance: NA
v_gene: TRBV21-1
CDR3nt: TGTGCCAGCAGGAGAGTCACTGATACCTACGAGCAGTACTTC
CDR3aa: CASRRVTDTYEQYF

d_gene: NA
len: 14
j_gene: TRBJ1-3
abundance: NA
v_gene: TRBV28
CDR3nt: TGTGCCAGCAGTTTCCACAACACTGGAAACACCATATATTTT
CDR3aa: CASSFHNTGNTIYF

d_gene: NA
len: 17
j_gene: TRBJ2-5
abundance: NA
v_gene: TRBV21-1
CDR3nt: TGTGCCAGCAGCACCTGGGCTAGAACAGGGGTTGAAGAGACCCAGTACTTC
CDR3aa: CASSTWARTGVEETQYF

d_gene: TRBD1
len: 14
j_gene: TRBJ2-5
abundance: NA
v_gene: TRBV7-9
CDR3nt: TGTGCCAGCGGGGACAGGGGGCGGGAAGAGACCCAGTACTTC
CDR3aa: CASGDRGREETQYF

d_gene: NA
len: 15
j_gene: TRBJ2-7
abundance: NA
v_gene: TRBV3-1/TRBV3-2
CDR3nt: TGTGCCAGCAGCCAAGACGACAGGTTTCACTACGAGCAGTACTTC
CDR3aa: CASSQDDRFHYEQYF

d_gene: NA
len: 16
j_gene: TRBJ1-5
abundance: once
v_gene: TRBV28
CDR3nt: TGTGCCAGCACCGCGGGACGGGGGGGCGGCAATCAGCCCCAGCATTTT
CDR3aa: CASTAGRGGGNQPQHF

d_gene: TRBD1
len: 17
j_gene: TRBJ1-4
abundance: NA
v_gene: TRBV19
CDR3nt: TGTGCCAGTAGTCAGATGGGACAGGGGGTCCACAATGAAAAACTGTTTTTT
CDR3aa: CASSQMGQGVHNEKLFF

d_gene: TRBD2
len: 18
j_gene: TRBJ2-1
abundance: NA
v_gene: TRBV6-4
CDR3nt: TGTGCCAGCAGTGACACAGGTAGCGGGGGGGCCTTACACAATGAGCAGTTCTTC
CDR3aa: CASSDTGSGGALHNEQFF

d_gene: NA
len: 14
j_gene: TRBJ1-6
abundance: NA
v_gene: TRBV2
CDR3nt: TGTGCCAGCAGTATCGGACAGCCACATTTCACCCTCCACTTT
CDR3aa: CASSIGQPHFTLHF

d_gene: TRBD1
len: 14
j_gene: TRBJ2-2
abundance: once
v_gene: TRBV27
CDR3nt: TGTGCCAGCGGACCTACAGGGGGGACCGGGGAGCTGTTTTTT
CDR3aa: CASGPTGGTGELFF

d_gene: TRBD1
len: 15
j_gene: TRBJ1-2
abundance: few
v_gene: TRBV3-1/TRBV3-2
CDR3nt: TGTGCCAGCAGCCAATCGTGGCAGGGGGCGGAAGGCTACACCTTC
CDR3aa: CASSQSWQGAEGYTF

d_gene: NA
len: 13
j_gene: TRBJ2-5
abundance: NA
v_gene: TRBV19
CDR3nt: TGTGCCAGTAGTGGCCTTTCTCAAGAGACCCAGTACTTC
CDR3aa: CASSGLSQETQYF

d_gene: NA
len: 14
j_gene: TRBJ1-3
abundance: NA
v_gene: TRBV28
CDR3nt: TGTGCCAGCAGCCCGCAGGGTGGTGGAAACACCATATATTTT
CDR3aa: CASSPQGGGNTIYF

d_gene: NA
len: 14
j_gene: TRBJ1-2
abundance: NA
v_gene: TRBV21-1
CDR3nt: TGTGCCAGCAGCCTACGGCAGGGGTTCGATGGCTACACCTTC
CDR3aa: CASSLRQGFDGYTF

d_gene: TRBD1
len: 14
j_gene: TRBJ1-4
abundance: NA
v_gene: TRBV3-1/TRBV3-2
CDR3nt: TGTGCCAGCAGCTATCGACAGGGGGATGAAAAACTGTTTTTT
CDR3aa: CASSYRQGDEKLFF

d_gene: NA
len: 13
j_gene: TRBJ2-3
abundance: NA
v_gene: TRBV3-1/TRBV3-2
CDR3nt: TGTGCCAGCAGCCAAGCGGGGGGCGATACGCAGTATTTT
CDR3aa: CASSQAGGDTQYF

d_gene: TRBD2
len: 18
j_gene: TRBJ2-3
abundance: once
v_gene: TRBV4-2
CDR3nt: TGTGCCAGCAGCCAAGATCTGCTTGCGGGGGATAACACAGATACGCAGTATTTT
CDR3aa: CASSQDLLAGDNTDTQYF

d_gene: NA
len: 15
j_gene: TRBJ2-7
abundance: once
v_gene: TRBV6-2/TRBV6-3
CDR3nt: TGTGCCAGCAGTTATGTCTCGGGGTGGGACTACGAGCAGTACTTC
CDR3aa: CASSYVSGWDYEQYF

d_gene: NA
len: 14
j_gene: TRBJ1-1
abundance: once
v_gene: TRBV9
CDR3nt: TGTGCCAGCAGCCCCGGGGGATGGGACACTGAAGCTTTCTTT
CDR3aa: CASSPGGWDTEAFF

d_gene: TRBD1
len: 13
j_gene: TRBJ2-1
abundance: NA
v_gene: TRBV27
CDR3nt: TGTGCCAGCAGGGGGACAGGAGGTGGTGAGCAGTTCTTC
CDR3aa: CASRGTGGGEQFF

d_gene: TRBD1
len: 14
j_gene: TRBJ1-5
abundance: NA
v_gene: TRBV30
CDR3nt: TGTGCCTGGAGCCCCGGGACAGGGCTTCAGCCCCAGCATTTT
CDR3aa: CAWSPGTGLQPQHF